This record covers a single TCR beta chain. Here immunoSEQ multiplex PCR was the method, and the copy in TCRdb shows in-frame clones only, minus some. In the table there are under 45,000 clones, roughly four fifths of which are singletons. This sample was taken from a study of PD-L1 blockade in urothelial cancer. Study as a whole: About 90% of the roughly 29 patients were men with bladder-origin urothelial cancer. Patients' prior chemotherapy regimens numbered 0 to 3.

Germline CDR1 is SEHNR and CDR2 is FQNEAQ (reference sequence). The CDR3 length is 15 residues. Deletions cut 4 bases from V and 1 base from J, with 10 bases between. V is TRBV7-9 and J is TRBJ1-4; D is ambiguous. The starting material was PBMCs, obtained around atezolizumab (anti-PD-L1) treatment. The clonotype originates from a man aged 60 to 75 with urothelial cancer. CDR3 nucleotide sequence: TGTGCCAGCAGCTCCCAACGGGGAACTAATGAAAAACTGTTTTTT. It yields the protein CASSSQRGTNEKLFF.